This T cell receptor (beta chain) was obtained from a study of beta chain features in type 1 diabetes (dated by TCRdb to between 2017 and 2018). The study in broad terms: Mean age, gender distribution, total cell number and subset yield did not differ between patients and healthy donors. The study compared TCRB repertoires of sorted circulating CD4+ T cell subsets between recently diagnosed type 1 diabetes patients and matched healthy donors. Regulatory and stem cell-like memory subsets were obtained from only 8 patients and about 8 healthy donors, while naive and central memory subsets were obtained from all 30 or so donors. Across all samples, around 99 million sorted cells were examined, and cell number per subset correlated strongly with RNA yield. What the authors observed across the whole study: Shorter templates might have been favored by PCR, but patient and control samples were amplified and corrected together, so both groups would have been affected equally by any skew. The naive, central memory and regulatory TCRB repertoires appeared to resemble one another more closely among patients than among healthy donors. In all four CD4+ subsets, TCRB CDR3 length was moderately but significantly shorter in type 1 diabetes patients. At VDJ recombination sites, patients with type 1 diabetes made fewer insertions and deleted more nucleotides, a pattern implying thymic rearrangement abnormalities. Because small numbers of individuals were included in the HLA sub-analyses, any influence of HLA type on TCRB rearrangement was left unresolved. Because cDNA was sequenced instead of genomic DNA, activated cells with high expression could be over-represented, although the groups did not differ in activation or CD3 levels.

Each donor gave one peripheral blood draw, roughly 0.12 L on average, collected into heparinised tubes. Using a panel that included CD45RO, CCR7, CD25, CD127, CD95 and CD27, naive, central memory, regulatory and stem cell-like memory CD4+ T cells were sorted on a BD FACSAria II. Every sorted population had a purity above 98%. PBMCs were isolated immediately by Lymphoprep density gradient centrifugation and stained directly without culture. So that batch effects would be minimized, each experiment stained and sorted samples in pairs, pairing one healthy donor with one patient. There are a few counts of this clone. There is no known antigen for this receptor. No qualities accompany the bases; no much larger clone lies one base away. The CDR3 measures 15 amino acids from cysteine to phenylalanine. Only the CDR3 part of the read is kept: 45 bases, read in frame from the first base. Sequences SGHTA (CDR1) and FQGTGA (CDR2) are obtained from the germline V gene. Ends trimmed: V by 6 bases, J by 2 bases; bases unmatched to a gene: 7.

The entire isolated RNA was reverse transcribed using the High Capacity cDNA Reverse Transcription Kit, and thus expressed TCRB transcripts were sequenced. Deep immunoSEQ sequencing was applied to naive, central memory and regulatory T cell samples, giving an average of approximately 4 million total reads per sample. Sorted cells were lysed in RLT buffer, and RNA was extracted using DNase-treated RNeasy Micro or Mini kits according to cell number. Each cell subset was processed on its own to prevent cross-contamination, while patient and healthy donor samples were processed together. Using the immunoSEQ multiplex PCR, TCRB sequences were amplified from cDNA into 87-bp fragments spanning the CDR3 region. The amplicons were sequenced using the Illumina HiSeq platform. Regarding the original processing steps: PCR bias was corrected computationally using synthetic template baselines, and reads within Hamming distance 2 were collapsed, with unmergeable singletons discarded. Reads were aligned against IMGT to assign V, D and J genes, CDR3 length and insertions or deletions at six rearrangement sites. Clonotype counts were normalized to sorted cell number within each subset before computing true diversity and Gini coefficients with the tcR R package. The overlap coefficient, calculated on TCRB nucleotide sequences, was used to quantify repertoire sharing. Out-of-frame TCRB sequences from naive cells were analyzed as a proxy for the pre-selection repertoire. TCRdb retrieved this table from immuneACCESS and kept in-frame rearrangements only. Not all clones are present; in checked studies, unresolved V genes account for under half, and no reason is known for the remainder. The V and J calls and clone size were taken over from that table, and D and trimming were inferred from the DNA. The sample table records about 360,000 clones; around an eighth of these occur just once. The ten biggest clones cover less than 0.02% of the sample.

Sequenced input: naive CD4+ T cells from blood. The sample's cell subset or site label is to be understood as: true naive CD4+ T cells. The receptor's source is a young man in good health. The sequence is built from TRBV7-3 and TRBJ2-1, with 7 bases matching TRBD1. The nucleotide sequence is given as TGTGCCAGCAGGGACGCAGGGGGAACCTACAATGAGCAGTTCTTC. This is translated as CASRDAGGTYNEQFF.